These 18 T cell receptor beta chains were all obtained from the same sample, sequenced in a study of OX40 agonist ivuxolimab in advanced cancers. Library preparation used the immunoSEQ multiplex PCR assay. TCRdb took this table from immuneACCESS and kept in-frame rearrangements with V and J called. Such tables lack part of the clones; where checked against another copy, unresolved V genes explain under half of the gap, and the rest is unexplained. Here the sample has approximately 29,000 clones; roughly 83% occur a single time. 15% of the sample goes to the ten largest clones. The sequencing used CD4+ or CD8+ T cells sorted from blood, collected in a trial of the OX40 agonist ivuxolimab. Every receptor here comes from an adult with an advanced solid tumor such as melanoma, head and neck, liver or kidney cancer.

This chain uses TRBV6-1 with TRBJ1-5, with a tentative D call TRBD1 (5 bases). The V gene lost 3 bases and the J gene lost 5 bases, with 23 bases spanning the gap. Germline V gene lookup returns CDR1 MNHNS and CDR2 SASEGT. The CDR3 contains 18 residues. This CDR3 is CASSDPQFRGRGYQPQHF. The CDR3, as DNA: TGTGCCAGCAGTGACCCCCAATTCCGAGGAAGGGGATATCAGCCCCAGCATTTT.

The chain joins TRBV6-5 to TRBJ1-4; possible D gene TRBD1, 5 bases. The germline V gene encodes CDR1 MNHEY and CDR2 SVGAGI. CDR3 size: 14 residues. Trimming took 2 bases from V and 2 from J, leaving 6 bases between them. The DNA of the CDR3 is TGTGCCAGCAGTTACGGGACCACTAATGAAAAACTGTTTTTT. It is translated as CASSYGTTNEKLFF.

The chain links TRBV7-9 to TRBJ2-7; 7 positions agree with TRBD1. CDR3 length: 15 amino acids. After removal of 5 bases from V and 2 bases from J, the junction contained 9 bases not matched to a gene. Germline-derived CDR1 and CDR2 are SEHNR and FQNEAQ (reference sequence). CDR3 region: CASSPRQGWAYEQYF. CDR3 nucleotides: TGTGCCAGCAGCCCCCGACAGGGATGGGCCTACGAGCAGTACTTC.

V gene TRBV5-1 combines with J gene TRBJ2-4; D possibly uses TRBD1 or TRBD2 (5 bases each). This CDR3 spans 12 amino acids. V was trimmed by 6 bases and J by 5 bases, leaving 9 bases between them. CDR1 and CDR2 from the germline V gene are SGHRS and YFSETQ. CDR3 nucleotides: TGCGCCAGCATAGGGACGGAAAACATTCAGTACTTC. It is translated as CASIGTENIQYF.

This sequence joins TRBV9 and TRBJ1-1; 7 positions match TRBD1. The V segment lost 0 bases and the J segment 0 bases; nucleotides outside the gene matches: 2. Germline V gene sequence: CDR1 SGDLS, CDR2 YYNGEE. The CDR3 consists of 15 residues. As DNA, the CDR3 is TGTGCCAGCAGCGTAGGACAGGGTCTGAACACTGAAGCTTTCTTT. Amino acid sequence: CASSVGQGLNTEAFF.

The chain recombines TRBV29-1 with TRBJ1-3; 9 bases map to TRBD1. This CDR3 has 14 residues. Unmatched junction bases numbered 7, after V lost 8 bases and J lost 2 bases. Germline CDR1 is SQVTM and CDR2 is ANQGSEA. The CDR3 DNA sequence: TGCAGCTGCCGAAACAGGGGGCCTGGAAACACCATATATTTT. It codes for CSCRNRGPGNTIYF.

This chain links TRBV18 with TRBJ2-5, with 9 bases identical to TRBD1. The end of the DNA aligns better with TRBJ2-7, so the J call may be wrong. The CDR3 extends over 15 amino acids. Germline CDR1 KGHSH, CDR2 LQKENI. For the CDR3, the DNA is TGTGCCAGCTCACCACAGAGGGGACAGGGCTACGAGCAGTACTTC. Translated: CASSPQRGQGYEQYF.

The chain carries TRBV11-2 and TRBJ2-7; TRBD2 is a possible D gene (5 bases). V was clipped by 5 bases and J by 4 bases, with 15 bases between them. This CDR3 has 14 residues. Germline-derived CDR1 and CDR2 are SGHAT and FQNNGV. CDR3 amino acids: CASSRAKTGYEQYF. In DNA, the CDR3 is TGTGCCAGCAGCCGCGCAAAGACGGGATACGAGCAGTACTTC.

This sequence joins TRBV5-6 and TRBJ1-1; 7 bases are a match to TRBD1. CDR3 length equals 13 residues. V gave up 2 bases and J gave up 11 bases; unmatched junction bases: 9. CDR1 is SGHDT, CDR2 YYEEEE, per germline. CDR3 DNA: TGTGCCAGCAGCTTAAAGACAGGGTTCGCGGCTTTCTTT. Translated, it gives CASSLKTGFAAFF.

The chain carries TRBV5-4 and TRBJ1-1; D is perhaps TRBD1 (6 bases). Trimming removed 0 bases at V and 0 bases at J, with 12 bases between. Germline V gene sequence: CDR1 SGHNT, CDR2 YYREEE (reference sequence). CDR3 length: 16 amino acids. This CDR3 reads CASSLARGNMNTEAFF. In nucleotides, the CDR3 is TGTGCCAGCAGCTTGGCCAGGGGAAACATGAACACTGAAGCTTTCTTT.

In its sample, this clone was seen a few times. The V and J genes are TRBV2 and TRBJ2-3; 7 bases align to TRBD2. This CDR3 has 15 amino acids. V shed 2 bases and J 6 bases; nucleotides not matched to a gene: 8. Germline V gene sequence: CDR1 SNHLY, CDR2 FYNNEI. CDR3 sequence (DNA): TGTGCCAGCAGTGAAATGGGCGGGGGATCCGATACGCAGTATTTT. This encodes CASSEMGGGSDTQYF.

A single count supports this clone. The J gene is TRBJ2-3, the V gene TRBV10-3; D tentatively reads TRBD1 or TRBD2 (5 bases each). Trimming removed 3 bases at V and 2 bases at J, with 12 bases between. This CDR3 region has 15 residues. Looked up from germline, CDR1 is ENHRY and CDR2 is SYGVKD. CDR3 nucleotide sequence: TGTGCCATCAGTGAAGCGGCAGGGAACACAGATACGCAGTATTTT. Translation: CAISEAAGNTDTQYF.

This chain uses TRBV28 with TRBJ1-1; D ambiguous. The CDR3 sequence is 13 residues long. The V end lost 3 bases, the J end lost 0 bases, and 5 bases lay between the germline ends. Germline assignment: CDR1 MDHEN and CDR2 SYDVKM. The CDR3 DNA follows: TGTGCCAGCAGTTTTGCTCTGAACACTGAAGCTTTCTTT. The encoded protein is CASSFALNTEAFF.

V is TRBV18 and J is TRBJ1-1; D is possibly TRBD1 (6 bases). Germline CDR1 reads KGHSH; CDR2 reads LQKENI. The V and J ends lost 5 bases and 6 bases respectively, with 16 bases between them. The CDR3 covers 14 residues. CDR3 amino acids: CASSIQGSHAEAFF. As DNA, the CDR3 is TGTGCCAGCTCAATCCAGGGGAGCCACGCTGAAGCTTTCTTT.

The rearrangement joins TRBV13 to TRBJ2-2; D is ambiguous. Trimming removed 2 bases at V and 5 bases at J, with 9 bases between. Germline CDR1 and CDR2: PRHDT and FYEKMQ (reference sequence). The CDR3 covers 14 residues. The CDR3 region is CASSLFGVTGELFF. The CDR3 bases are TGTGCCAGCAGCTTATTTGGGGTAACCGGGGAGCTGTTTTTT.

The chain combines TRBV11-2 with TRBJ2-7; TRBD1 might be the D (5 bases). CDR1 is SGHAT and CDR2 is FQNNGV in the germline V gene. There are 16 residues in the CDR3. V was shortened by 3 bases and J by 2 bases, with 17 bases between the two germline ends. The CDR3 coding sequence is TGTGCCAGCAGCTTTGCTCTGGTAGGGGCCCCCTACGAGCAGTACTTC. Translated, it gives CASSFALVGAPYEQYF.

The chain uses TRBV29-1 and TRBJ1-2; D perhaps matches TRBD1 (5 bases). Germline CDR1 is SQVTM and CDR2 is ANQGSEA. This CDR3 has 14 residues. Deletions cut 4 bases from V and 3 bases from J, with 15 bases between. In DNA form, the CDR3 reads TGCAGCGTTGTGGCAGTGGGCAGGGACTATGGCTACACCTTC. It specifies CSVVAVGRDYGYTF.

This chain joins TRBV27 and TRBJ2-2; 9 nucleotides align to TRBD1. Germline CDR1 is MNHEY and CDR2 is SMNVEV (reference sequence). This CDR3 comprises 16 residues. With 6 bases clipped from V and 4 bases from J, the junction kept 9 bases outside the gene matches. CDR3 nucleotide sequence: TGTGCCAGCAGCCTCCACCGGGACAGGGTCACCGGGGAGCTGTTTTTT. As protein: CASSLHRDRVTGELFF.